This T cell receptor (beta chain) originates from a study of blood T cells in healthy people across ages. The study's findings and limits: Because donor CMV status was unknown, expanded clonotype changes were possibly confounded.

Primers used in a second PCR of about 7 to 12 cycles were a sample-barcoded 5' primer and a J-beta primer mix. Using its own MiXCR run on the 5' RACE reads, TCRdb lists one record per CDR3 protein. This table holds more than 900,000 distinct CDR3 sequences, less than 25% found once. Total RNA, at least 5.5 micrograms per sample, came from PBMCs. This CDR3 has 13 residues. CDR1 is ENHRY and CDR2 is SYGVKD in the germline V gene. Deletions cut 10 bases from V and 3 bases from J, with 16 bases between. A remark on this clonotype: Its cognate antigen is unknown.

The same data also contributed to another study, on T cells of mothers and their children. That source notes: Related mother-child pairs shared slightly more overlap than unrelated pairs, but the difference was non-significant.

The V and J genes are TRBV10-3 and TRBJ2-7; D unclear. The material sequenced was blood. The clonotype originates from a girl between 2 and 10 years old in good health. The CDR3 DNA sequence: TGTGCCACACAACTCGGGCCGAACTACGAGCAGTACTTC. It translates to CATQLGPNYEQYF.